This T cell receptor beta chain was recorded in a study of cytomegalovirus exposure and HLA in healthy donors. These donors counted as nominally healthy when sampled, but unrecorded immune exposures were likely. Study-wide results and limits: Researchers counted around 170 TCR beta chains as cytomegalovirus-associated. The study carried out a later analysis of TCR beta sequences. It associated about 15,000 of them with specific HLA alleles at a false discovery rate of 0.05. In vitro data verified three CMV-associated chains as specific for CMV antigens.

V lost 4 bases and J 4 bases, leaving 12 bases between the germline ends. The CDR3 spans 14 residues. Per germline, CDR1 LGHNA and CDR2 YNFKEQ. PCR primers comprised 60 Vbeta and 13 Jbeta primers. Assay: immunoSEQ multiplex PCR; the TCRdb copy retains only in-frame clones and omits some. The sample records approximately 140,000 clones, 75% to 85% being singletons. Remarks on this clone: Its target is not known.

The chain couples TRBV4-2 to TRBJ2-3, with a tentative D call TRBD2 (6 bases). Sequenced: PBMCs. This TCR was sampled from a woman in her 40s in good health and CMV-seropositive. The CDR3 here is CASSPLEGPDTQYF. The CDR3 DNA is TGTGCCAGCAGCCCTCTGGAGGGGCCAGATACGCAGTATTTT.